What follows is one T cell receptor (beta chain) and its context. What it recognizes is unknown. This sample stems from a study of cytomegalovirus exposure and HLA in healthy donors. About the research overall: The 120 validation repertoires were produced on the same platform as the 670 or so repertoires of the first cohort. This was reported in a later analysis.

TCRdb's table, derived via immunoSEQ multiplex PCR, lists solely in-frame clones and lacks some. The sample consists of 150,000 to 180,000 clones, 70% to 90% of them appearing once. CDR3 size: 13 residues. The germline V gene encodes CDR1 SQVTM and CDR2 ANQGSEA. V shed 5 bases, J shed 4 bases, and the junction held 7 bases outside the gene matches. Study results and limitations: Cytomegalovirus status was reportedly diagnosed by the classifier with high specificity and sensitivity. CMV antigen specificity of a few CMV-associated chains was confirmed in vitro. Overall, approximately 150 TCR beta chains were annotated as cytomegalovirus-associated.

The origin of this receptor is a human donor in good health. The sample taken for sequencing was PBMCs. The chain joins TRBV29-1 to TRBJ2-5; 7 bases are a match to TRBD2. CDR3 nucleotide sequence: TGCAGCGTTCGTTGGGGGGGAAGAGAGACCCAGTACTTC. The encoded protein is CSVRWGGRETQYF.